The clone carrying this T cell receptor (beta chain) was found once. TCR beta cDNA came from about 500 ng total RNA, primed with a constant-region primer. Three nested multiplex PCR rounds, a slightly modified ARM-PCR method, built the TCR beta libraries. The first two PCR rounds, roughly 11 cycles each, used TRBV1-TRBV30 forward primers and a C-beta reverse primer. TCRdb used MiXCR to reprocess the multiplex PCR reads, holding one entry per CDR3 protein. The table includes about 210,000 distinct CDR3 sequences, about 65% detected once. These data belong to a study of tumor-infiltrating lymphocytes in primary liver carcinoma. The wider study: Resecting the tumor surgically was how the patients' primary liver carcinoma was treated.

The researchers obtained blood RNA from unsorted whole blood and also extracted germline DNA. The CDR3 extends over 15 amino acids. V shed 11 bases and J shed 0 bases, with 16 bases lying between them. Per germline, CDR1 SGHAT and CDR2 FQDESV (reference sequence). This rearrangement joins TRBV11-1 to TRBJ2-2; perhaps TRBD2 as D (5 bases). Sequencing input: peripheral blood. The sequence was collected from a woman in her sixties or seventies with primary liver carcinoma and hepatitis B virus infection. As DNA, the CDR3 is TGTGCCGCCAAACCCCGCGGGTCGAACACCGGGGAGCTGTTTTTT. It encodes CAAKPRGSNTGELFF. The full variable domain, its missing parts supplied by reference TRBV11-1 and TRBJ2-2, is EAEVAQSPRYKITEKSQAVAFWCDPISGHATLYWYRQILGQGPELLVQFQDESVVDDSQLPKDRFSAERLKGVDSTLKIQPAELGDSAMYLCAAKPRGSNTGELFFGEGSRLTVL.